The 5 T cell receptor beta chains below were found in one sample sequenced in a study of cytomegalovirus exposure and HLA in healthy donors. The study ran its PCR with 60 Vbeta and 13 Jbeta primers. Clones were sequenced by immunoSEQ multiplex PCR, and TCRdb holds only the in-frame ones, with some missing. The table has 110,000 to 150,000 clones, about two thirds seen once. The sample was PBMCs. These receptors originate from a woman aged 55-69 years in good health and CMV-seropositive.

The chain joins TRBV28 to TRBJ1-2, with D unclear. The V end was cut by 5 bases, the J end by 1 base, with 14 bases between. The CDR3 sequence is 15 residues long. The germline V gene has CDR1 MDHEN and CDR2 SYDVKM. Here the CDR3 reads CASSPLGGINYGYTF. CDR3 DNA: TGTGCCAGCAGTCCATTGGGAGGGATTAACTATGGCTACACCTTC.

The chain is built from TRBV18 and TRBJ2-5, with 11 bases that match TRBD2. This CDR3 has 15 residues. CDR1 and CDR2 (germline): KGHSH, LQKENI. The V gene end was trimmed by 3 bases and the J gene end by 4 bases; junction bases not matched to a gene: 4. This chain's CDR3 is CASSPTLAGGETQYF. CDR3 DNA: TGTGCCAGCTCACCGACCCTAGCGGGAGGAGAGACCCAGTACTTC.

A note on this clone: A junction end diverges from the germline sequence, so it may reflect a read error. The chain carries TRBV15 and TRBJ1-5; a possible D gene is TRBD1 (5 bases). This CDR3 is built from 15 residues. Looked up from germline, CDR1 is LNHNV and CDR2 is YYDKDF (reference sequence). CDR3 DNA: TGTGCCAGCAGCCCACCAGGGTGGAGCAATCAGCCCCAGCATTTT. This sequence encodes CASSPPGWSNQPQHF. The full variable domain, completed using reference TRBV15 and TRBJ1-5, is DAMVIQNPRYQVTQFGKPVTLSCSQTLNHNVMYWYQQKSSQAPKLLFHYYDKDFNNEADTPDNFQSRRPNTSFCFLDIRSPGLGDTAMYLCASSPPGWSNQPQHFGDGTRLSIL.

This sequence joins TRBV4-1 and TRBJ1-5, with TRBD1 identical over 8 bases. The CDR3 has 15 residues. With V trimmed by 4 bases and J by 0 bases, 2 bases remained unmatched. Germline CDR1 reads MGHRA; CDR2 reads YSYEKL. The CDR3 DNA reads TGCGCCAGCAGCCGGGACAGGTCTAGCAATCAGCCCCAGCATTTT. It specifies CASSRDRSSNQPQHF.

This clone was counted only a few times. V is TRBV7-2 and J is TRBJ2-1; D is ambiguous. The V gene lost 5 bases and the J gene lost 2 bases, with 7 bases spanning the gap. Germline loops: CDR1 SGHTA, CDR2 FQGNSA. CDR3 length: 13 amino acids. The CDR3 protein is CASSVGAYNEQFF. As DNA, the CDR3 is TGTGCCAGCAGCGTCGGTGCCTACAATGAGCAGTTCTTC.